The T cell receptor beta chain under discussion was sequenced for a study of human T cells and chemical hapten exposure. Whole-study context: The patch tests put 0.01% DPC on the skin of the upper back and were read 6 days later.

Germline V lookup: CDR1 SGDLS, CDR2 YYNGEE. The CDR3 extends over 13 amino acids. V lost 0 bases to trimming and J lost 3 bases, with 7 bases between them. From the RACE reads, TCRdb called clonotypes with MiXCR, one entry per CDR3 protein. The sample records tens of thousands of distinct CDR3 sequences, more than 10% being singletons. Time point denoted: pre-sensitization, week 0. Treatment defined: therapeutic diphenylcyclopropenone sensitization with weekly scalp DPC. Extraction of total RNA was performed on unfractionated whole blood. V usage is TRBV9 and J usage is TRBJ2-7; D is possibly TRBD2 (6 bases). The specimen was whole blood, collected in connection with sensitization to the hapten diphenylcyclopropenone (DPC). The receptor was derived from a woman between 40 and 55 years old with alopecia areata. Some clones in this sample may be carry-over from other donors' samples. In DNA form, the CDR3 reads TGTGCCAGCAGCGTAGGGGGGGTCTACGAGCAGTACTTC. It encodes CASSVGGVYEQYF.